This T cell receptor beta chain was documented in a study of cytomegalovirus exposure and HLA in healthy donors. Study results and limitations: TCR beta chains numbering some 160 were designated cytomegalovirus-associated.

Primers: 60 Vbeta forward and 13 Jbeta reverse. Sequencing used immunoSEQ multiplex PCR; TCRdb keeps in-frame clones, though not all of them. The repertoire holds around 200,000 clones, with roughly 90% as singletons. The CDR3 consists of 14 residues. Trimming removed 4 bases at V and 2 bases at J, with 9 bases between. The germline gives CDR1 MNHEY, CDR2 SMNVEV (reference sequence). Concerning this clone: Its matching antigen is unknown.

The TCR sequence derives from a woman under 30 in good health and CMV-seronegative. The specimen was PBMCs. The genes are TRBV27 and TRBJ1-5, with no clear D. The CDR3 DNA reads as TGTGCCAGCAGTTGGGGAGGCCGCAATCAGCCCCAGCATTTT. Translation gives CASSWGGRNQPQHF.